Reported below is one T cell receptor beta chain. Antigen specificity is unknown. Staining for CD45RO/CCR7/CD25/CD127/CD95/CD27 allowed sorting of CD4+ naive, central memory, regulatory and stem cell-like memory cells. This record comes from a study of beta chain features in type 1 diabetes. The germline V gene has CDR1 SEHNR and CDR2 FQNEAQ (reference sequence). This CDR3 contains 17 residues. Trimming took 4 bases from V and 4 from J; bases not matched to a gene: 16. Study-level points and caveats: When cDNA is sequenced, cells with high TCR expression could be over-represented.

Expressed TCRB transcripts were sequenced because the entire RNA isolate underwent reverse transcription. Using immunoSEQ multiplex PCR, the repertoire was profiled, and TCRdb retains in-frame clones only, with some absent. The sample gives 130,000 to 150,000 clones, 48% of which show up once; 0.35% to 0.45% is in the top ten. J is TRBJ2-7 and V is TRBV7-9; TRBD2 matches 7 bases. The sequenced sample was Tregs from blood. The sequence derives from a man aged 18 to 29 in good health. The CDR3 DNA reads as TGTGCCAGCAGCTCAGGAGCGACTAGCACCCTTTCGTACGAGCAGTACTTC. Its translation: CASSSGATSTLSYEQYF.